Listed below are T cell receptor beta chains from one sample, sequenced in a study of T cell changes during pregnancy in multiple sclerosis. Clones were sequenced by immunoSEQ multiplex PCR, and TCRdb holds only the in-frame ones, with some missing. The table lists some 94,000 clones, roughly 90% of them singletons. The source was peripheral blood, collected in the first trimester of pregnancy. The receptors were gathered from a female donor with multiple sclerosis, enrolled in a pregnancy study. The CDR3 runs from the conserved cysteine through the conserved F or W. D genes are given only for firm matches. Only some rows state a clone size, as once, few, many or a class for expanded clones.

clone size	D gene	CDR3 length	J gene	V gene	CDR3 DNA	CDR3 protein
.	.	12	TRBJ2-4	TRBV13	TGTGCCAGCATGGGACATAAAAACATTCAGTACTTC	CASMGHKNIQYF
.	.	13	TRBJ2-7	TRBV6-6	TGTGCCAGCAGTTACCAGGTTTCCTACGAGCAGTACTTC	CASSYQVSYEQYF
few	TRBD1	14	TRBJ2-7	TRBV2	TGTGCCAGCAGAGTACAGGGGACATCCTACGAGCAGTACTTC	CASRVQGTSYEQYF
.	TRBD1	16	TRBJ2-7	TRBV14	TGTGCCAGCAGCCTACTACCGGGACAGTCGACCTACGAGCAGTACTTC	CASSLLPGQSTYEQYF
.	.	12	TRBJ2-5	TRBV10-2	TGCGCCAGCAGTGTCAAGCCCGAGACCCAGTACTTC	CASSVKPETQYF
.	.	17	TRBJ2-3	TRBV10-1	TGCGCCAGCAATCGGGGGTTCAAAAGTAGGGACACAGATACGCAGTATTTT	CASNRGFKSRDTDTQYF
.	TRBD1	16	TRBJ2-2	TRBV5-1	TGCGCCAGCAGCTCAGTCGGGACAGGGGCGACCGGGGAGCTGTTTTTT	CASSSVGTGATGELFF
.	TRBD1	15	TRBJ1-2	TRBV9	TGTGCCAGCAGCCCCGGGGACAGGGTGACCTATGGCTACACCTTC	CASSPGDRVTYGYTF
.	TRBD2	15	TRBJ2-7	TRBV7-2	TGTGCCAGCAGCCCGGGACTAGCGGGACCCTACGAGCAGTACTTC	CASSPGLAGPYEQYF
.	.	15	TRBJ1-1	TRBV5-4	TGTGCCAGCAGCCCAGATGGGCGCTGGAACACTGAAGCTTTCTTT	CASSPDGRWNTEAFF
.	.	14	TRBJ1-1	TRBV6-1	TGTGCCAGCAGTGAAGCAGGGGTTGGGACTGAAGCTTTCTTT	CASSEAGVGTEAFF
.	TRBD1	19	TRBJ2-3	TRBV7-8	TGTGCCAGCAGCTTAAGCCGGGACAGGGCACTACAGACCACAGATACGCAGTATTTT	CASSLSRDRALQTTDTQYF
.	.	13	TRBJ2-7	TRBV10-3	TGTGCCATCAGTGACGTGGCTGCGGGGGAGCAGTACTTC	CAISDVAAGEQYF
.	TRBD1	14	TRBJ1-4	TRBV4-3	TGCGCCAGCAGCAGGGACAGGGACAATGAAAAACTGTTTTTT	CASSRDRDNEKLFF
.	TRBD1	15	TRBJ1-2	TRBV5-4	TGTGCCAGCAGCCCCTCCGGGACAGGCGCCTATGGCTACACCTTC	CASSPSGTGAYGYTF
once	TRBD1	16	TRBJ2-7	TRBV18	TGTGCCAGCTCACCAGCAGGGACAGGGGGTTCCTACGAGCAGTACTTC	CASSPAGTGGSYEQYF
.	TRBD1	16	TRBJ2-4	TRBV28	TGTGCCAGCAGTTCGTCTCGGGGACAGGGGGCCCACATTCAGTACTTC	CASSSSRGQGAHIQYF
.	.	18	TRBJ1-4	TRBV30	TGTGCCTGGAGTGGAGGAGGGCCATCGTGGGGCCCGGGAGAAAAACTGTTTTTT	CAWSGGGPSWGPGEKLFF
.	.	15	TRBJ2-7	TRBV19	TGTGCCAGTTCACGGGGCGGGGGCAGCTCCTACGAGCAGTACTTC	CASSRGGGSSYEQYF
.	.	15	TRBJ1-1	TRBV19	TGTGCCAGTATCCCCCTGAGCGCGGGACCCACTGAAGCTTTCTTT	CASIPLSAGPTEAFF
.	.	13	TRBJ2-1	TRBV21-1	TGTGCCAGCAGCAAAGTGGCATACAATGAGCAGTTCTTC	CASSKVAYNEQFF
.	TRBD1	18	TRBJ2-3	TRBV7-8	TGTGCCAGCAGACTGGGGAAGCTACCGGGACAGGGGCCAGATACGCAGTATTTT	CASRLGKLPGQGPDTQYF